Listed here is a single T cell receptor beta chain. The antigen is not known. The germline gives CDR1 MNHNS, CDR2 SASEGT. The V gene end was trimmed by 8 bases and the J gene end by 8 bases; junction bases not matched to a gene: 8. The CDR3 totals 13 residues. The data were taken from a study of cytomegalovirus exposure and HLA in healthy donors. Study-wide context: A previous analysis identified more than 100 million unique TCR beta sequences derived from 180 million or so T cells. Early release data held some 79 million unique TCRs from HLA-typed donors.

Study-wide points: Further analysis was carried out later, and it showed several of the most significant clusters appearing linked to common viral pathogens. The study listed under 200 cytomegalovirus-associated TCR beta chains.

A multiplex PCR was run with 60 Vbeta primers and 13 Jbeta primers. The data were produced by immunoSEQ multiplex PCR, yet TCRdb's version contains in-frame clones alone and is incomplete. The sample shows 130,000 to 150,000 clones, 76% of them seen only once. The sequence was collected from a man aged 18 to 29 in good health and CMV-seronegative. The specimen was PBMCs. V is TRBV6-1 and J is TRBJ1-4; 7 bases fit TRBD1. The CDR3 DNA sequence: TGTGCCAGCGCGGGGACAGAGAGGGAAAAACTGTTTTTT. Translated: CASAGTEREKLFF.